This TCR beta chain was sequenced in a study of long-term antiretroviral therapy in people with HIV. Germline CDR1 reads SGHKS; CDR2 reads YYEKEE (reference sequence). With V trimmed by 4 bases and J by 6 bases, 8 bases remained unmatched. CDR3 length: 15 amino acids. Runs used v3.0 of the immunoSEQ assay and were done at survey level. Some clones are missing from TCRdb's copy, which holds only in-frame ones; the method was immunoSEQ multiplex PCR. This table has over 30,000 clones, approximately 85% appearing once. The chain has TRBV5-5 and TRBJ2-2, with 8 bases fitting TRBD1. This material consisted of unsorted PBMCs, taken 3.1 years after starting antiretroviral therapy. The receptor was derived from a woman between 50 and 59 years old with HIV. The CDR3: CASSEDRVGAGELFF. The CDR3 nucleotides read TGTGCCAGCAGCGAGGACAGGGTTGGCGCCGGGGAGCTGTTTTTT. Variable domain in full (rest from reference TRBV5-5 and TRBJ2-2): DAGVTQSPTHLIKTRGQQVTLRCSPISGHKSVSWYQQVLGQGPQFIFQYYEKEERGRGNFPDRFSARQFPNYSSELNVNALLLGDSALYLCASSEDRVGAGELFFGEGSRLTVL.